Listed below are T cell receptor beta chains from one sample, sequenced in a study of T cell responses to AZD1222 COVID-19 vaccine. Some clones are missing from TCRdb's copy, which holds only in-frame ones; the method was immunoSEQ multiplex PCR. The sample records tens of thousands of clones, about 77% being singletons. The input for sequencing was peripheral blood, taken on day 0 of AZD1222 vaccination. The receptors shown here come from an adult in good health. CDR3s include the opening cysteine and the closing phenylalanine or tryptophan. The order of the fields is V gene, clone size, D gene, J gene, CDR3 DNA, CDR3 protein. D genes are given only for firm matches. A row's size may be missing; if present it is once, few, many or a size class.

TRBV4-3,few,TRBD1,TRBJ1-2,TGCGCCAGCAGCCAGTCGACAGGGGCGAACTATGGCTACACCTTC,CASSQSTGANYGYTF
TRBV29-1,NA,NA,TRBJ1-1,TGCAGCGCCCGAACAGGGTGGAACACTGAAGCTTTCTTT,CSARTGWNTEAFF
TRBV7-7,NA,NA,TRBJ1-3,TGTGCTAGCAGCTCGGGGACATTTTTCTCTGGAAACACCATATATTTT,CASSSGTFFSGNTIYF
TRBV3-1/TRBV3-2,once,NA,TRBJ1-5,TGTGCCAGCAGCCAAGGTGGTTCGGGGGTCCAGCCCCAGCATTTT,CASSQGGSGVQPQHF
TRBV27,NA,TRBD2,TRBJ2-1,TGTGCCAGCAGTCTAAGGGCTAGCGGGGGGAGCTCCTACAATGAGCAGTTCTTC,CASSLRASGGSSYNEQFF
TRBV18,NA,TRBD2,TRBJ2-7,TGTGCCAGCTCACCGACTAGCGGGGGGGCCTACGAGCAGTACTTC,CASSPTSGGAYEQYF
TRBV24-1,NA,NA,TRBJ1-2,TGTGCCACCAGTGATTCAGGACAGTCTTATGGCTACACCTTC,CATSDSGQSYGYTF
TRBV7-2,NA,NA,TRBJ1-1,TGTGCCAGCAGCTTAGTTCGTGGGAGCACTGAAGCTTTCTTT,CASSLVRGSTEAFF
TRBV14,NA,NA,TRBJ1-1,TGTGCCAGCAGCCGGCAGAGGAACACTGAAGCTTTCTTT,CASSRQRNTEAFF
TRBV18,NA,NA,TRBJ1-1,TGTGCCAGCTCCGACGGGGAGAACACTGAAGCTTTCTTT,CASSDGENTEAFF
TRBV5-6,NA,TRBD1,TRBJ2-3,TGTGCCAGCAGCACCAAGGGGGCAGCAGATACGCAGTATTTT,CASSTKGAADTQYF
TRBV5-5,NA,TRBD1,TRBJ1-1,TGTGCCAGCAGCCCCGGACAGGGCCTGAACACTGAAGCTTTCTTT,CASSPGQGLNTEAFF
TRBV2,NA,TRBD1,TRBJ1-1,TGTGCCAGCAGGCCAACAGGGGTAGCTTTCTTT,CASRPTGVAFF
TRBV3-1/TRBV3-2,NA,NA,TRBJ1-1,TGTGCCAGCAGCCAAGATGACTACCTGGCCAAGAACACTGAAGCTTTCTTT,CASSQDDYLAKNTEAFF
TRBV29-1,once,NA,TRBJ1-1,TGCAGCGTGGCCCAGCAGCTGAACACTGAAGCTTTCTTT,CSVAQQLNTEAFF
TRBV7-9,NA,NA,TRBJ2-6,TGTGCCAGCAGCCTACGTCTCTCTGGGGCCAACGTCCTGACTTTC,CASSLRLSGANVLTF
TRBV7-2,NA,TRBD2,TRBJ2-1,TGTGCCAGCAGCTTAGAAGAGCGGGGGCCATTTTCCCATGAGCAGTTCTTC,CASSLEERGPFSHEQFF
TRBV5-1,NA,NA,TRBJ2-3,TGCGCCAGCAGCTTGGCCCACAGCTCCACAGATACGCAGTATTTT,CASSLAHSSTDTQYF